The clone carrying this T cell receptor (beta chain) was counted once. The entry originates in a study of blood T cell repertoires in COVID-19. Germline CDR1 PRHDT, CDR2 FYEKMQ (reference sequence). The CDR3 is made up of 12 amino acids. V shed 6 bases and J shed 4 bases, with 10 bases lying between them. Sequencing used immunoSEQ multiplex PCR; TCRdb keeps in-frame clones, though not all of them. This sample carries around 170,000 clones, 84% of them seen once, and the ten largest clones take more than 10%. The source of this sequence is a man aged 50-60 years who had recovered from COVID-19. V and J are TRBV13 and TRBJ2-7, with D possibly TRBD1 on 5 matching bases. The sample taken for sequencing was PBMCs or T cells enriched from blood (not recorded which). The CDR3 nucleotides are TGTGCCAGCAGGGCAGGGTTATACGAGCAGTACTTC. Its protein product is CASRAGLYEQYF.